This record concerns one T cell receptor beta chain sequence. Its target is unknown. The data were obtained in a study of shared clonotypes between healthy human individuals. Study conclusions and caveats: Larger estimated richness was generally recorded for naive subsets relative to memory subsets.

The method was immunoSEQ multiplex PCR; TCRdb's version includes in-frame clones alone and lacks a portion of them. The table records a few million clones, 95% of them present only once. Deletions cut 6 bases from V and 0 bases from J, with 10 bases between. The CDR3 totals 13 residues. Germline V gene data show CDR1 as SQVTM and CDR2 as ANQGSEA. The gene calls are TRBV29-1 and TRBJ2-3; D is undetermined. The clonotype originates from a man younger than 35 in good health. The source material was naive CD4+ T cells sorted from blood. Stated subset: CD45RA+ positively selected. CDR3 region: CSVLRLSTDTQYF. DNA for the CDR3: TGCAGCGTCCTCAGGCTTAGCACAGATACGCAGTATTTT.